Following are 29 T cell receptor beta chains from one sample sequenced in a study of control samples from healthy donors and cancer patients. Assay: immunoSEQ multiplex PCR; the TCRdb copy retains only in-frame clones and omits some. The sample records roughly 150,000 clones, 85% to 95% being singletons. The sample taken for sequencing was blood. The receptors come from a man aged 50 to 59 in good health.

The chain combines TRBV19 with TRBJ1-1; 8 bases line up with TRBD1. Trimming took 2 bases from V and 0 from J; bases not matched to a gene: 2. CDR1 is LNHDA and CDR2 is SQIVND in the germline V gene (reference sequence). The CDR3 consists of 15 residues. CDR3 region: CASSIQGAVNTEAFF. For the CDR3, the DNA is TGTGCCAGTAGTATACAGGGGGCGGTGAACACTGAAGCTTTCTTT.

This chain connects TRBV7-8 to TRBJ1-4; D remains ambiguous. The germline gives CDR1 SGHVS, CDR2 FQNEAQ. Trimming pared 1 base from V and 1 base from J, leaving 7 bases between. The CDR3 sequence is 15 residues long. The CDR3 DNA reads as TGTGCCAGCAGCTTAGTGGTGGGAACTAATGAAAAACTGTTTTTT. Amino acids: CASSLVVGTNEKLFF.

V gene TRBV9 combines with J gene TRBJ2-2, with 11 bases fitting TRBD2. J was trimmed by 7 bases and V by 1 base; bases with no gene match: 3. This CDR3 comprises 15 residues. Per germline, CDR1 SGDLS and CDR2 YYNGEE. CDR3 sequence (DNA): TGTGCCAGCAGCGTACTAGCGGGAGGCGGCGGGGAGCTGTTTTTT. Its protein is CASSVLAGGGGELFF.

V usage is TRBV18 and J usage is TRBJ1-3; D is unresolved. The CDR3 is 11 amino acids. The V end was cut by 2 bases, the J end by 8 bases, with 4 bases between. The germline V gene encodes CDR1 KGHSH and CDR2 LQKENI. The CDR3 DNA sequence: TGTGCCAGCTCACCAAGATACACCATATATTTT. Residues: CASSPRYTIYF. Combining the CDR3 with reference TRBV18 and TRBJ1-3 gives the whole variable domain NAGVMQNPRHLVRRRGQEARLRCSPMKGHSHVYWYRQLPEEGLKFMVYLQKENIIDESGMPKERFSAEFPKEGPSILRIQQVVRGDSAAYFCASSPRYTIYFGEGSWLTVV.

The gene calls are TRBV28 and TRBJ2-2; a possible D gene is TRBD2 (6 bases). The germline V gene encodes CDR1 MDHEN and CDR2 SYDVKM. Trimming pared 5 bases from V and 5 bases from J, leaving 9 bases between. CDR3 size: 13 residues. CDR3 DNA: TGTGCCAGCAGTCTTGGGGGGACCGGGGAGCTGTTTTTT. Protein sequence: CASSLGGTGELFF.

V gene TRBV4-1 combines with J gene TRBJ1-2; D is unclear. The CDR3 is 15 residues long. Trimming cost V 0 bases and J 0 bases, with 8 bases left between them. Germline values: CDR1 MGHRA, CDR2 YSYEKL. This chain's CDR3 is CASSQDWTANYGYTF. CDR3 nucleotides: TGCGCCAGCAGCCAAGATTGGACCGCTAACTATGGCTACACCTTC.

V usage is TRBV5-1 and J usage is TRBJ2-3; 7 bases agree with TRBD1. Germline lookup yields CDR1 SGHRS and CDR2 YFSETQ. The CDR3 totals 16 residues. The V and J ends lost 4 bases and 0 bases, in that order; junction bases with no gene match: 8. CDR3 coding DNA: TGCGCCAGCAGCCTCGCCGGGACAGTTAGCACAGATACGCAGTATTTT. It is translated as CASSLAGTVSTDTQYF.

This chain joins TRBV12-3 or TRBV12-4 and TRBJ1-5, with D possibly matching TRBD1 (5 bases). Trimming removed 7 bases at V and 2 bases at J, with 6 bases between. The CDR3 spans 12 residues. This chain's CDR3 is CASTRGNQPQHF. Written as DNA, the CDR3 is TGTGCCAGCACCAGGGGCAATCAGCCCCAGCATTTT.

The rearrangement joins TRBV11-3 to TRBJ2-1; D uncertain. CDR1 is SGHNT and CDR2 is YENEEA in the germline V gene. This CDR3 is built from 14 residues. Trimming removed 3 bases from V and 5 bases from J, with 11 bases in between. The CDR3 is CASSFSLGNNEQFF. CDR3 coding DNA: TGTGCCAGCAGCTTTTCTCTAGGCAACAATGAGCAGTTCTTC.

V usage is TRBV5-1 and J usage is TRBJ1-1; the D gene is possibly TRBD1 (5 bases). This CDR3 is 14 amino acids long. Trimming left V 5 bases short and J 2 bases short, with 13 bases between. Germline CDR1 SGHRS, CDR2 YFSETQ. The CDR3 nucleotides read TGCGCCAGCAGGCCCGGGACGGAAAACACTGAAGCTTTCTTT. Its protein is CASRPGTENTEAFF.

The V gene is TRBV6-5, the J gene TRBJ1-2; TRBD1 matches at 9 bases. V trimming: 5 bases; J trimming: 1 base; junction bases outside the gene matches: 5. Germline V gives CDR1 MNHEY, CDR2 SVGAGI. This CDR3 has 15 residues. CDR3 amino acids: CASSLRTGVNYGYTF. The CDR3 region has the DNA TGTGCCAGCAGTCTGCGGACAGGGGTTAACTATGGCTACACCTTC.

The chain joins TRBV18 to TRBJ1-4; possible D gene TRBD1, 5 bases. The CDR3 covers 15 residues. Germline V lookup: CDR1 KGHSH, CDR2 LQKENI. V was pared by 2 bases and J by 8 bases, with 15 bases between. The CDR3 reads CASSPARTKGEKLFF. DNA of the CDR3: TGTGCCAGCTCACCAGCGCGGACAAAGGGCGAAAAACTGTTTTTT.

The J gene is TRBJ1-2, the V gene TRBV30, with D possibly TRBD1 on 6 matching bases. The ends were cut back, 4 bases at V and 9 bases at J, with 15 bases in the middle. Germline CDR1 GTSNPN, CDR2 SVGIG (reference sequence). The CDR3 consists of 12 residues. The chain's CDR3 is CAWTQGRHSYTF. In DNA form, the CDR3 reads TGTGCCTGGACCCAGGGGAGACACAGCTACACCTTC.

DNA of the CDR3: TGTGCCAGCAGGTCCCGGGACATCGAGGAGGCTTTCTTT. Translation: CASRSRDIEEAFF. The chain joins TRBV6-5 to TRBJ1-1; TRBD1 might be the D (6 bases). This CDR3 is built from 13 residues. The germline CDR1 and CDR2 sequences are MNHEY and SVGAGI. V was cut by 6 bases and J by 11 bases, with 19 bases left in between.

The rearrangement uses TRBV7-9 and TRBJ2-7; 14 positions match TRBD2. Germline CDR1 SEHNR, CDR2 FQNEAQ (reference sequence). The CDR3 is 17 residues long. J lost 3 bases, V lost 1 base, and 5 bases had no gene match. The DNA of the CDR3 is TGTGCCAGCAGCTTAGTACCCGGGACTAGCGGGAGCTACGAGCAGTACTTC. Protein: CASSLVPGTSGSYEQYF.

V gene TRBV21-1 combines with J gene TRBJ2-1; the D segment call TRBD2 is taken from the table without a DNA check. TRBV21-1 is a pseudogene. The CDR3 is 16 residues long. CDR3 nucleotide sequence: TGTGCCAGCAGCAAGACTAGCGGGAATTCCTACAATGAGCAGTTCTTC. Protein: CASSKTSGNSYNEQFF.

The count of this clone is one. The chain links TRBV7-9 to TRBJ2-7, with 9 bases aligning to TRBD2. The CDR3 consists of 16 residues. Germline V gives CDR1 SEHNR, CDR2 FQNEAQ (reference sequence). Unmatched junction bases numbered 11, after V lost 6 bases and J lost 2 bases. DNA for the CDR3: TGTGCCAGCAGTCCTAGACTAGCGGCGAACCCCTACGAGCAGTACTTC. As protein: CASSPRLAANPYEQYF.

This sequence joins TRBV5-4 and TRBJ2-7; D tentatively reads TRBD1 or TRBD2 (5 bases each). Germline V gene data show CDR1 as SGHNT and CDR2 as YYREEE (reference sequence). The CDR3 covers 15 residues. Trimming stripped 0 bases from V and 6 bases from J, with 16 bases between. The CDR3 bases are TGTGCCAGCAGCTTGGAGGGGCTCGCGGGCCCCGAGCAGTACTTC. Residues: CASSLEGLAGPEQYF.

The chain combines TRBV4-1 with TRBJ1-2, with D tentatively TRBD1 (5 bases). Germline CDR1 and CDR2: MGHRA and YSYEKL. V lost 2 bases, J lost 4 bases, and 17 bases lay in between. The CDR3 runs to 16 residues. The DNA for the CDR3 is TGCGCCAGCAGCCAAAGACAACGGGGACGTTCCTATGGCTACACCTTC. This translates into CASSQRQRGRSYGYTF.

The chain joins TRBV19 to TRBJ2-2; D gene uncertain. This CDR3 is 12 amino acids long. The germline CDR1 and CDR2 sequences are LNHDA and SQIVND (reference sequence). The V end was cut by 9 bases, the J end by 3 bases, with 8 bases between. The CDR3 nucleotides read TGTGCCAGCTCAGTATACACCGGGGAGCTGTTTTTT. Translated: CASSVYTGELFF.

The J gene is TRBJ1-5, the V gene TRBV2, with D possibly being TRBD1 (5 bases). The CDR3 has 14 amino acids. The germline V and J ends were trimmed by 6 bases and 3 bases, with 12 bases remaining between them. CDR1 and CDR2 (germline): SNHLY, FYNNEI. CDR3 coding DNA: TGTGCCAGCAGAGACGGGACCGTCAATCAGCCCCAGCATTTT. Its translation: CASRDGTVNQPQHF.

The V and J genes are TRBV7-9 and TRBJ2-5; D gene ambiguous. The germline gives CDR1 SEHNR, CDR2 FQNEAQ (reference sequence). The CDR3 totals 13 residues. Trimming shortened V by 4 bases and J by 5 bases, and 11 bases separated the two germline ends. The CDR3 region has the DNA TGTGCCAGCAGCTCCCTAGTTGGTGAGACCCAGTACTTC. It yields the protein CASSSLVGETQYF.

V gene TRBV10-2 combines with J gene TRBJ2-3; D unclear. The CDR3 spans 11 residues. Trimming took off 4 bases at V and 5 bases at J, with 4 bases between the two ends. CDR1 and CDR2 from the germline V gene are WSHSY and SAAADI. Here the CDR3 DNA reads TGCGCCAGCAGTGGCAGAGATACGCAGTATTTT. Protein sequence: CASSGRDTQYF.

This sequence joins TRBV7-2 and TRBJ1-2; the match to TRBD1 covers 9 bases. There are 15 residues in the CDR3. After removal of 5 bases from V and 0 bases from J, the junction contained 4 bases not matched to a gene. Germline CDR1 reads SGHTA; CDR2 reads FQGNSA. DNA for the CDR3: TGTGCCAGCAGCCCACAGGGGGCAGCTAACTATGGCTACACCTTC. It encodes CASSPQGAANYGYTF.

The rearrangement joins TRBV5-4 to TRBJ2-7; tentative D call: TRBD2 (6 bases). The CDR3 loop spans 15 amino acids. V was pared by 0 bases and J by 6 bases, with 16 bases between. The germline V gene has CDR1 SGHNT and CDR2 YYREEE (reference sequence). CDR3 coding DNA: TGTGCCAGCAGCTTGGATTTGAGCGGGCCAGGCGAGCAGTACTTC. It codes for CASSLDLSGPGEQYF.

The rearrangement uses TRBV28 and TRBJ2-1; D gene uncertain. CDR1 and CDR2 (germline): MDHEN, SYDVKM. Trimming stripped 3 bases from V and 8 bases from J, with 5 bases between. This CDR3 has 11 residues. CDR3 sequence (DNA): TGTGCCAGCAGTTTGCGCTATGAGCAGTTCTTC. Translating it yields CASSLRYEQFF. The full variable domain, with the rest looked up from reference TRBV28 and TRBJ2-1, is DVKVTQSSRYLVKRTGEKVFLECVQDMDHENMFWYRQDPGLGLRLIYFSYDVKMKEKGDIPEGYSVSREKKERFSLILESASTNQTSMYLCASSLRYEQFFGPGTRLTVL.

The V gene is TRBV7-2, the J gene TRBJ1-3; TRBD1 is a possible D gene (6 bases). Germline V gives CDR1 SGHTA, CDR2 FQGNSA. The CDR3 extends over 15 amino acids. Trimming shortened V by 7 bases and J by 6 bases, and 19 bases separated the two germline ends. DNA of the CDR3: TGTGCCAGCAAGAGGGGAGGGGGTCAGGAAAACACCATATATTTT. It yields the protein CASKRGGGQENTIYF. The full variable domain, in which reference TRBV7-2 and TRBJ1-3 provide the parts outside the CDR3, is GAGVSQSPSNKVTEKGKDVELRCDPISGHTALYWYRQSLGQGLEFLIYFQGNSAPDKSGLPSDRFSAERTGGSVSTLTIQRTQQEDSAVYLCASKRGGGQENTIYFGEGSWLTVV.

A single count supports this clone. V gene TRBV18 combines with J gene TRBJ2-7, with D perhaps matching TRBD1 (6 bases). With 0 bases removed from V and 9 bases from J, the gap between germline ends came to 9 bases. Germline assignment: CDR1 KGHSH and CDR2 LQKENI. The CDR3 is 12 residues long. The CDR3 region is CASSPPGTRQYF. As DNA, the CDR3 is TGTGCCAGCTCACCACCGGGGACACGGCAGTACTTC. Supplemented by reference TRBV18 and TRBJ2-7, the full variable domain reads NAGVMQNPRHLVRRRGQEARLRCSPMKGHSHVYWYRQLPEEGLKFMVYLQKENIIDESGMPKERFSAEFPKEGPSILRIQQVVRGDSAAYFCASSPPGTRQYFGPGTRLTVT.

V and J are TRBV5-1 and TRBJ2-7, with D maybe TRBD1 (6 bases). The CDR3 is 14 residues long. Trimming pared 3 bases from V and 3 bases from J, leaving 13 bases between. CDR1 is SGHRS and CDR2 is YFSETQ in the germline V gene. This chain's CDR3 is CASSSGQTGYEQYF. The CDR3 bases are TGCGCCAGCAGCTCCGGACAGACCGGCTACGAGCAGTACTTC.